The TCR beta chain described here comes from a study of CD8+ T cells in alopecia areata (dated by TCRdb to 2017 to 2018). Concerning the study at large: Treated patients were enrolled in an open-label pilot trial of oral tofacitinib, 5 to 10 mg twice daily, for moderate-to-severe alopecia areata. RNA was extracted with the PAXgene miRNA kit for fixed scalp, the miRNeasy kit for PBMCs, and the RNeasy kit for mouse skin. Patients received tofacitinib for 6 to 18 months and were then followed off drug for 6 months to check for delayed response and recurrence. Human TCRbeta sequencing covered scalp tissue and sorted CD4+ and CD8+ peripheral blood T cells from patchy and totalis/universalis alopecia areata patients and healthy controls. Biopsies were taken from tofacitinib-treated patients at baseline and at 4 and 24 weeks of treatment, and a later scalp biopsy was taken in several of the tofacitinib-treated patients. Clonality in the scalp was compared among normal scalp (n=4), patchy alopecia areata scalp (n=8), and alopecia totalis/universalis scalp (n=8). To study T cell clonal expansion in alopecia areata, the researchers applied high-throughput TCRbeta sequencing to both the C3H/HeJ mouse model and human patients. TCRbeta CDR3 regions were amplified by immunoSEQ multiplex PCR using 35 Vbeta forward and 13 Jbeta reverse primers. Overall study results and their limits: Scalp TCR repertoire analysis is complicated because resident alphabeta T cells in normal human skin are also sequenced, whereas mouse skin is dominated by gammadelta T cells. Shared TCR sequences between patients were less evident than in mice, which may be partly attributable to HLA diversity in the patient population. Compared with normal scalp, lesional scalp, particularly in alopecia totalis/universalis, had higher clonality and more expanded CD8+ clones, which suggests antigenic drive.

The receptor library was made with the immunoSEQ multiplex PCR assay. RNA was extracted from all samples and reverse transcribed into cDNA as template for TCR sequencing. SuperScript III was used for first-strand cDNA synthesis, primed with a 2:1 mix of oligo-dT and random hexamers. A synthetic immune receptor repertoire was used to gauge amplification bias, and whatever bias remained was removed computationally. The source study handled its data this way. After raw reads were preprocessed to remove errors, the CDR3 was defined following IMGT conventions as running from the conserved cysteine to phenylalanine. To get clonality, Shannon entropy was normalized by log2 of the number of productive unique TCRs and the result was subtracted from 1. Whether scalp clones were CD4 or CD8 was inferred by matching scalp TCRbeta sequences against CD4 and CD8 repertoires sorted from blood. As stored in TCRdb, this immuneACCESS dataset retains in-frame rearrangements with V and J assigned. A fraction of the clones does not appear; measured against another copy, unresolved V genes explain less than half of the discrepancy, and the remainder lacks a known reason. D and trimming come from the DNA, and the V and J calls and clone size come from that table. The sample table contains some 240,000 clones; only one count was recorded for 57% of them. The ten largest make up approximately 0.44% of the sample.

The germline V gene specifies SQVTM as CDR1 and ANQGSEA as CDR2. V lost 7 bases and J lost 10 bases; the stretch between them is 17 bases long. The CDR3 covers 13 residues, taking in both the cysteine and the phenylalanine. Only the CDR3 region is kept as DNA, spanning 39 bases read in frame from base 1. A single count supports this clone. The antigen this receptor binds is unknown. No much larger clone exists at a distance of one base, and base qualities are not known. The time point label, read with the paper, signifies: baseline before oral tofacitinib. Lesional scalp punch biopsies and peripheral blood were obtained from alopecia areata patients. PBMCs were isolated by density centrifugation and stained for CD3, CD4 and CD8, after which CD4+ and CD8+ T cells were sorted on a FACSAria.

The chain employs TRBV29-1 and TRBJ1-6, with the D gene not clear enough to name. The TCR comes from a human donor with alopecia areata. This specimen was CD4+ T cells sorted from blood, taken at week 0. The CDR3 here reads CSAGVDPGSPLHF. DNA sequence: TGCAGCGCTGGGGTTGACCCAGGCTCACCCCTCCACTTT. When the CDR3 is completed using the reference TRBV29-1 and TRBJ1-6 genes on either side, the full variable domain is SAVISQKPSRDICQRGTSLTIQCQVDSQVTMMFWYRQQPGQSLTLIATANQGSEATYESGFVIDKFPISRPNLTFSTLTVSNMSPEDSSIYLCSAGVDPGSPLHFGNGTRLTVT.